The source of this TCR beta chain is a study of shared clonotypes between healthy human individuals. Study at large: Three plates were used per donor for CD4 naive, three for CD4 memory, two for CD8 naive and one for CD8 memory. Study-wide results and limits: Estimated richness was generally greater in naive than memory subsets. Naive CD4 clonotypes overlapped across a handful of donors at roughly 5.1%.

Measured with immunoSEQ multiplex PCR; TCRdb has only the in-frame clones, and not every one. The table lists around 2.5 million clones, more than 85% of them singletons. On this clone: What it recognizes is unknown.

Germline CDR1 is SGDLS and CDR2 is YYNGEE. Trimming removed 2 bases at V and 4 bases at J, with 9 bases between. There are 13 residues in the CDR3. HIV-negative, healthy adults without recent acute infections or vaccinations were the donors. The genes are TRBV9 and TRBJ2-5; tentative D call: TRBD2 (5 bases). The TCR was taken from a man aged 18 to 35 in good health. Some clones in this sample may be carry-over from other donors' samples. Specimen: naive CD4+ T cells from PBMCs. The sample's subset: CD45RA+ positively selected. The CDR3 is CASSVRETETQYF. CDR3 nucleotides: TGTGCCAGCAGCGTCCGGGAAACAGAGACCCAGTACTTC.